This is a list of T cell receptor beta chains from one sample in a study of blood T cell repertoires in COVID-19. The table came from immunoSEQ multiplex PCR; TCRdb's copy has only in-frame clones and leaves some out. This table holds some 230,000 clones, 70% to 90% found once. Sequencing used peripheral blood. The receptors derive from a man in his forties or fifties with acute or convalescent COVID-19. The CDR3 runs from the conserved cysteine through the conserved F or W. D genes are given only for firm matches. Clone size appears in some rows only: once, few, many, or a class for an expanded clone.

TRBV18,TRBD1,few,TRBJ1-3,16,TGTGCCAGCTCAACTGGACAGGGGGCGCGGGGAAACACCATATATTTT,CASSTGQGARGNTIYF
TRBV10-3,NA,NA,TRBJ1-4,14,TGTGCCATCAGTGAACAGGTCCTTAATGAAAAACTGTTTTTT,CAISEQVLNEKLFF
TRBV6-5,NA,NA,TRBJ1-2,14,TGTGCCAGCAGGGGGACCGGGACATACTATGGCTACACCTTC,CASRGTGTYYGYTF
TRBV3-1/TRBV3-2,TRBD2,NA,TRBJ2-3,16,TGTGCCAGCAGCCAAGATCTAGCGGGGAGCTATGATACGCAGTATTTT,CASSQDLAGSYDTQYF
TRBV15,NA,NA,TRBJ2-5,13,TGTGCCACCAGCAGAGCGGGAGAAGAGACCCAGTACTTC,CATSRAGEETQYF
TRBV7-6,TRBD1,NA,TRBJ1-4,18,TGTGCCAGCAGCAGAGTAACCGGGACAGGGGGCGGTAATGAAAAACTGTTTTTT,CASSRVTGTGGGNEKLFF
TRBV7-2,TRBD1,once,TRBJ2-6,20,TGTGCCAGCAGCTTAGCAAATTGGGGGACAGGGAGCTCTGGGGCCAACGTCCTGACTTTC,CASSLANWGTGSSGANVLTF
TRBV5-4,TRBD1,many,TRBJ1-6,14,TGTGCCAGCAGCGAACAGGGGCGGAGGTCACCCCTCCACTTT,CASSEQGRRSPLHF
TRBV6-4,NA,NA,TRBJ2-7,14,TGTGCCAGCAGTGAAATTAAAGAGTTGTACGAGCAGTACTTC,CASSEIKELYEQYF
TRBV9,TRBD1,NA,TRBJ2-3,14,TGTGCCAGCGCTAAGGACAGGGGTGAGGATACGCAGTATTTT,CASAKDRGEDTQYF
TRBV6-2/TRBV6-3,TRBD2,once,TRBJ2-7,15,TGTGCCAGCAGTTACTCGCTAGCGGCGAACTACGAGCAGTACTTC,CASSYSLAANYEQYF
TRBV5-4,TRBD2,NA,TRBJ2-3,14,TGTGCCAGCAGCTTCGGGGGGGGCACAGATACGCAGTATTTT,CASSFGGGTDTQYF
TRBV14,NA,NA,TRBJ1-1,15,TGTGCCAGCAGCCAAGTCGGGGGGCTGAACACTGAAGCTTTCTTT,CASSQVGGLNTEAFF
TRBV11-2,TRBD2,NA,TRBJ2-3,15,TGTGCCAGCAGCCTCGGACTAGCACTGTCGGATACGCAGTATTTT,CASSLGLALSDTQYF
TRBV29-1,NA,NA,TRBJ2-1,15,TGCAGCGTTAAGGTCGAACCTAGCTCCTACAATGAGCAGTTCTTC,CSVKVEPSSYNEQFF
TRBV18,TRBD1,NA,TRBJ2-1,16,TGTGCCAGCTCACCCAGCGTTGGGACAGGGATTAATGAGCAGTTCTTC,CASSPSVGTGINEQFF
TRBV5-6,NA,once,TRBJ2-7,14,TGTGCCAGCAGCCCAGGACTAGGGGGCTACGAGCAGTACTTC,CASSPGLGGYEQYF
TRBV3-1/TRBV3-2,NA,NA,TRBJ2-1,15,TGTGCCAGCAGCCAAGGCGTGAGCTCCTACAATGAGCAGTTCTTC,CASSQGVSSYNEQFF
TRBV6-5,NA,few,TRBJ1-5,13,TGTGCCAGCAGTAGGAGTAGCAATCAGCCCCAGCATTTT,CASSRSSNQPQHF
TRBV27,NA,NA,TRBJ1-2,15,TGTGCCAGCAGTTTGGGGGCCGAGACCCAATATGGCTACACCTTC,CASSLGAETQYGYTF
TRBV3-1/TRBV3-2,NA,NA,TRBJ2-2,14,TGTGCCAGCGGGAGAAACCCGGACACCGGGGAGCTGTTTTTT,CASGRNPDTGELFF
TRBV3-1/TRBV3-2,NA,NA,TRBJ1-3,14,TGTGCCAGCACCCAACTTTTATCTGGAAACACCATATATTTT,CASTQLLSGNTIYF
TRBV7-9,TRBD1,NA,TRBJ2-7,17,TGTGCCAGCAGCTCGTGGAGAGAACCGGGACAGGGGTACGAGCAGTACTTC,CASSSWREPGQGYEQYF
TRBV10-3,TRBD1,NA,TRBJ2-2,15,TGTGCCATCAAAGGGACAGAGGGTTACACCGGGGAGCTGTTTTTT,CAIKGTEGYTGELFF
TRBV10-3,NA,NA,TRBJ1-5,14,TGTGCCATCAGTGGGCAGCGAGACAATCAGCCCCAGCATTTT,CAISGQRDNQPQHF
TRBV20-1,NA,NA,TRBJ2-1,10,TGCAGTGCCGTCGAGAATGAGCAGTTCTTC,CSAVENEQFF
TRBV9,TRBD1,NA,TRBJ1-4,15,TGTGCCAGCAGCCGGGACAGGGGAGTTAATGAAAAACTGTTTTTT,CASSRDRGVNEKLFF
TRBV29-1,NA,once,TRBJ2-3,15,TGCAGCGTTGAAGATCCGGGTCGTCAGACAGATACGCAGTATTTT,CSVEDPGRQTDTQYF
TRBV4-1,NA,NA,TRBJ1-6,17,TGCGCCAGCAGCCAAGTAGCGGCTAGCTCCTATAATTCACCCCTCCACTTT,CASSQVAASSYNSPLHF
TRBV3-1/TRBV3-2,NA,NA,TRBJ1-3,13,TGTGCCAGCAGCCAACAGGTGGGAAACACCATATATTTT,CASSQQVGNTIYF
TRBV9,NA,NA,TRBJ1-2,12,TGTGCCAGCAGCGTTCCAGACTATGGCTACACCTTC,CASSVPDYGYTF
TRBV6-5,TRBD1,NA,TRBJ1-3,14,TGTGCCAGCCGGGACAGGGGAGGTGGAAACACCATATATTTT,CASRDRGGGNTIYF
TRBV2,TRBD1,few,TRBJ1-5,16,TGTGCCAGCAGTCCAAGATTACAGGGGGCAGGTCAGCCCCAGCATTTT,CASSPRLQGAGQPQHF
TRBV28,TRBD1,NA,TRBJ1-1,16,TGTGCCATCCTACTCGCCGGGACAGGGCCGGGCACTGAAGCTTTCTTT,CAILLAGTGPGTEAFF
TRBV29-1,NA,NA,TRBJ2-5,12,TGCAGCGTTGAGCCTAACCAAGAGACCCAGTACTTC,CSVEPNQETQYF
TRBV7-3,NA,NA,TRBJ1-1,16,TGTGCCAGCAGCTTAGGAGGCCCTACGGGGAACACTGAAGCTTTCTTT,CASSLGGPTGNTEAFF